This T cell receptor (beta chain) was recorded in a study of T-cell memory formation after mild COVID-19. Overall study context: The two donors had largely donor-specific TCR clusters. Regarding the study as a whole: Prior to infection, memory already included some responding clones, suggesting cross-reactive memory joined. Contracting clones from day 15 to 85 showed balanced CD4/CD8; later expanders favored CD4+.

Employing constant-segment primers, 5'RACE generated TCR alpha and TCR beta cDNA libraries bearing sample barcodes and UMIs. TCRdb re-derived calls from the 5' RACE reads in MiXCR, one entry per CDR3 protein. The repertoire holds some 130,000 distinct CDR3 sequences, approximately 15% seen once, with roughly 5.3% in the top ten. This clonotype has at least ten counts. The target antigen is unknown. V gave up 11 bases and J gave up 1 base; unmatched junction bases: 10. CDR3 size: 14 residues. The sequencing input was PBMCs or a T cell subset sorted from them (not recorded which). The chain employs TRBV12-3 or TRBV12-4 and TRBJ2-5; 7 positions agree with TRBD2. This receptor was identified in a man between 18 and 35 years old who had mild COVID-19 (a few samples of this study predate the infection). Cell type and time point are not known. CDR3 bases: TGTGCCTCTCGGCCTAGCGGAATCCAAGAGACCCAGTACTTC. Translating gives CASRPSGIQETQYF.